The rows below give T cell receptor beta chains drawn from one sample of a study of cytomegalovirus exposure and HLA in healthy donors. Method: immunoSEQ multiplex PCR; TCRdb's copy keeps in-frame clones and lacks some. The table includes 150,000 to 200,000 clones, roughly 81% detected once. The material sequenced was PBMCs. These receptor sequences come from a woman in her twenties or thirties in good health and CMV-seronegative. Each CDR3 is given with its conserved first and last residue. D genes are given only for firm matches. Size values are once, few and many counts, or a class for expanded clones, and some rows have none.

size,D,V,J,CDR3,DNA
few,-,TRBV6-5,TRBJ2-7,CASSPYQATYEQYF,TGTGCCAGCAGTCCTTACCAAGCCACCTACGAGCAGTACTTC
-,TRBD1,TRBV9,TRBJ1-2,CASSVWDRSGYTF,TGTGCCAGCAGCGTATGGGACAGGAGTGGCTACACCTTC
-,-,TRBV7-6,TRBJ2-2,CASSLGGSVGELFF,TGTGCCAGCAGCTTAGGAGGATCGGTCGGGGAGCTGTTTTTT
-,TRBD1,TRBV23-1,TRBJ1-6,CASSLNRGQGNSPLHF,TGCGCCAGCAGTCTCAATCGGGGACAGGGCAACTCACCCCTCCACTTT
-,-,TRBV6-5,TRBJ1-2,CASTPTRTQYGYTF,TGTGCCAGCACACCGACAAGGACTCAGTATGGCTACACCTTC
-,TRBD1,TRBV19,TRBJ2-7,CASSIDRTGAGNEQYF,TGTGCCAGTAGTATAGATCGGACAGGTGCTGGGAACGAGCAGTACTTC
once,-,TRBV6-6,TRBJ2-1,CASNPRGRAYNEQFF,TGTGCCAGCAATCCCCGGGGAAGGGCCTACAATGAGCAGTTCTTC
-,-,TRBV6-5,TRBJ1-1,CASSWGLINTEAFF,TGTGCCAGCAGTTGGGGACTGATCAACACTGAAGCTTTCTTT
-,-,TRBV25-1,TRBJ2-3,CASNPGAGITDTQYF,TGTGCCAGCAACCCCGGAGCAGGGATCACAGATACGCAGTATTTT
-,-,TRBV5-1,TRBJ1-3,CASKKGDSNSGNTIYF,TGCGCCAGCAAAAAAGGGGACTCAAACTCTGGAAACACCATATATTTT
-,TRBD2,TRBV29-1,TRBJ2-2,CSGGLAGGELFF,TGCAGCGGGGGACTAGCGGGCGGGGAGCTGTTTTTT
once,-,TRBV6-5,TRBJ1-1,CASMVRGSSYTEAFF,TGTGCCAGCATGGTGCGGGGAAGTAGTTACACTGAAGCTTTCTTT
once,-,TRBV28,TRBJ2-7,CASSLRRDEQYF,TGTGCCAGCAGTTTAAGACGGGACGAGCAGTACTTC
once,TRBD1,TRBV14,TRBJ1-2,CASSQDAGGSDGYTF,TGTGCCAGCAGCCAAGATGCAGGGGGAAGTGATGGCTACACCTTC
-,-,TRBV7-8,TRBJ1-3,CASSPEQGSVLNTIYF,TGTGCCAGCAGCCCGGAACAGGGTAGCGTTCTAAACACCATATATTTT
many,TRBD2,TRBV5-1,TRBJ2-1,CASSRGTSGGYNEQFF,TGCGCCAGCAGCAGGGGGACTAGCGGGGGCTACAATGAGCAGTTCTTC
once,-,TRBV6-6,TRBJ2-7,CASNRDSSSYEQYF,TGTGCCAGCAATAGGGACTCGAGCTCCTACGAGCAGTACTTC
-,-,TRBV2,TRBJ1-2,CASSEAGQLYGYTF,TGTGCCAGCAGTGAAGCGGGGCAGCTTTATGGCTACACCTTC
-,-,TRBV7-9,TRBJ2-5,CASSLGGRFQETQYF,TGTGCCAGCAGCTTAGGAGGGCGGTTCCAAGAGACCCAGTACTTC
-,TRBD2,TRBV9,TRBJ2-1,CASSLNSGGADEQFF,TGTGCCAGCAGCCTTAATAGCGGGGGGGCAGATGAGCAGTTCTTC
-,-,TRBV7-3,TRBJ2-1,CASSSGPSPYNEQFF,TGTGCCAGCAGCTCCGGCCCTAGCCCCTACAATGAGCAGTTCTTC
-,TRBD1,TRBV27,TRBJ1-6,CASSFRTGGNSPLHF,TGTGCCAGCAGTTTCCGTACAGGGGGGAATTCACCCCTCCACTTT
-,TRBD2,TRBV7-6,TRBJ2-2,CASSLGVAGGNTGELFF,TGTGCCAGCAGCTTAGGGGTAGCGGGAGGAAACACCGGGGAGCTGTTTTTT
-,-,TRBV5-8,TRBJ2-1,CASSSSRAFGYNEQFF,TGTGCCAGCAGCTCAAGCAGGGCATTCGGTTACAATGAGCAGTTCTTC
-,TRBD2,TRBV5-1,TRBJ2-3,CASSPLLAGVADTQYF,TGCGCCAGCAGCCCTCTACTAGCGGGAGTAGCAGATACGCAGTATTTT
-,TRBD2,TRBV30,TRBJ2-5,CAWSEGLGGSETQYF,TGTGCCTGGAGTGAAGGACTGGGAGGGTCGGAGACCCAGTACTTC
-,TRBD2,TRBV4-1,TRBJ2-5,CASSQGAGGLLQETQYF,TGCGCCAGCAGCCAAGGAGCGGGAGGGCTCCTTCAAGAGACCCAGTACTTC
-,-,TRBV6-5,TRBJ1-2,CASSHPRQGNYGYTF,TGTGCCAGCAGCCACCCTCGGCAGGGTAACTATGGCTACACCTTC
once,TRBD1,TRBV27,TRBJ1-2,CASSPGDRGSFGYTF,TGTGCCAGCAGTCCTGGGGACAGGGGGTCGTTTGGCTACACCTTC
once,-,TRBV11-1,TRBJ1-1,CASSLLRSNTEAFF,TGTGCCAGCAGCTTATTACGGTCGAACACTGAAGCTTTCTTT
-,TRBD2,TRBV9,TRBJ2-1,CASSVGQGGGGANEQFF,TGTGCCAGCAGCGTAGGGCAAGGTGGCGGGGGGGCGAATGAGCAGTTCTTC
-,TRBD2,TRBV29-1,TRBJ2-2,CSVALQLAGGPTGELFF,TGCAGCGTTGCCCTCCAATTGGCGGGAGGACCCACCGGGGAGCTGTTTTTT
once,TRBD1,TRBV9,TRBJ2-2,CASSPPGQGTGELFF,TGTGCCAGCAGCCCCCCGGGACAGGGAACCGGGGAGCTGTTTTTT
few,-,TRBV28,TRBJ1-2,CASSSTVLGYTF,TGTGCCAGCAGTTCGACAGTGTTAGGCTACACCTTC
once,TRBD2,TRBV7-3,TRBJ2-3,CASSLDPWASGVADTQYF,TGTGCCAGCAGCTTAGACCCCTGGGCTAGCGGGGTTGCAGATACGCAGTATTTT
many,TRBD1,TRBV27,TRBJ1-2,CASRGQGAGGYTF,TGTGCCAGCAGGGGACAGGGGGCGGGTGGCTACACCTTC
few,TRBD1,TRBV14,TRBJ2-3,CASSLDRGTSTDTQYF,TGTGCCAGCAGTCTCGACAGGGGAACAAGCACAGATACGCAGTATTTT
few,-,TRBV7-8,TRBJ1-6,CASSSRGGGTSPLHF,TGTGCCAGCAGCTCCCGAGGGGGGGGTACTTCACCCCTCCACTTT
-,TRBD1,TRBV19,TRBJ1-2,CASIGTGDGYTF,TGTGCCAGTATCGGGACAGGGGACGGCTACACCTTC
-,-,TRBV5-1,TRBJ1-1,CASKPAGVGREAFF,TGCGCCAGCAAGCCGGCCGGTGTGGGGCGTGAAGCTTTCTTT
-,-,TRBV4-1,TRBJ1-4,CASSQDMNYANEKLFF,TGCGCCAGCAGCCAAGATATGAACTATGCTAATGAAAAACTGTTTTTT
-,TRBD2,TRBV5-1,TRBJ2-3,CASSLTSGDPLGTDTQYF,TGCGCCAGCAGCTTAACTAGCGGGGACCCACTTGGCACAGATACGCAGTATTTT
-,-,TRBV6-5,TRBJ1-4,CASSSTWESEKLFF,TGTGCCAGCAGTTCGACCTGGGAGAGCGAAAAACTGTTTTTT
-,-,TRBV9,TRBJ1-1,CASTKTGPMNTEAFF,TGTGCCAGCACCAAGACAGGTCCCATGAACACTGAAGCTTTCTTT
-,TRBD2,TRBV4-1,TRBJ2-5,CASSQVGLAGVETQYF,TGCGCCAGCAGCCAAGTAGGACTAGCGGGAGTGGAGACCCAGTACTTC
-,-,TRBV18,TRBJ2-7,CASSPGQGLPYEQYF,TGTGCCAGCTCACCTGGGCAGGGCCTACCCTACGAGCAGTACTTC
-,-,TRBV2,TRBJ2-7,CASSPQGYEQYF,TGTGCCAGCAGTCCACAGGGATACGAGCAGTACTTC
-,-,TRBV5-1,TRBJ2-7,CASSLGGTQYGQYF,TGCGCCAGCAGCTTGGGAGGGACACAATACGGGCAGTACTTC
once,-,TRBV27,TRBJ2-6,CASRRGDNLPGANVLTF,TGTGCCAGCCGCCGAGGGGACAATTTACCTGGGGCCAACGTCCTGACTTTC
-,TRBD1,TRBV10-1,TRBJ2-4,CASSEGTGRAKNIQYF,TGCGCCAGCAGTGAAGGGACAGGCCGAGCCAAAAACATTCAGTACTTC